The clone carrying this T cell receptor (beta chain) was recorded many times. This sample stems from a study of T cell clonality in common variable immunodeficiency. Sequencing was performed with immunoSEQ multiplex PCR; in TCRdb, only in-frame clones are kept and a portion is missing. Observed in the sample are fewer than 55,000 clones, none of them singletons. The sequenced material came from peripheral blood mononuclear cells. The receptor's source is a person aged 18 to 75 in good health.

CDR3 residues: CASSLRGANNEQFF. The part of the CDR3 DNA that was read is TGTGCCAGCAGCTTACGCGGGGCTAACAATGAG. The chain carries TRBV7-8 and TRBJ2-1; TRBD2 is a possible D gene (6 bases). The DNA ends 3 residues before the CDR3 does, and the rest of the CDR3 is filled in from the germline J gene. The length of the CDR3 is 14 residues. V was pared by 2 bases and J by 5 bases, with 10 bases between. From germline, CDR1 is SGHVS and CDR2 FQNEAQ.